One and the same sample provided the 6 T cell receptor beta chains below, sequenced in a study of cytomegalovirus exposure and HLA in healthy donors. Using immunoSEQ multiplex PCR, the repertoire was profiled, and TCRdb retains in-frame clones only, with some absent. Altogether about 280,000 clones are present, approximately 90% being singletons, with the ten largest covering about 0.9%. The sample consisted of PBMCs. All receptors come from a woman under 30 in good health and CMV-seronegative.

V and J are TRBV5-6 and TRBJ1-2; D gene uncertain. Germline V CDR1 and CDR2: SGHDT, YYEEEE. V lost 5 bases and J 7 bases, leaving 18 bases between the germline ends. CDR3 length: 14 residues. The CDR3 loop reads CASRREGHPGGYTF. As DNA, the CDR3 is TGTGCCAGCAGACGAGAGGGCCACCCTGGTGGCTACACCTTC.

The CDR3 protein is CASSQGVLAGHATGELFF. In nucleotides, the CDR3 is TGTGCCAGCAGTCAGGGGGTGCTAGCGGGTCATGCGACCGGGGAGCTGTTTTTT. The rearrangement uses TRBV11-2 and TRBJ2-2, with D perhaps TRBD2 (8 bases). V lost 6 bases to trimming and J lost 5 bases, with 25 bases between them. Germline CDR1 reads SGHAT; CDR2 reads FQNNGV. This CDR3 spans 18 amino acids.

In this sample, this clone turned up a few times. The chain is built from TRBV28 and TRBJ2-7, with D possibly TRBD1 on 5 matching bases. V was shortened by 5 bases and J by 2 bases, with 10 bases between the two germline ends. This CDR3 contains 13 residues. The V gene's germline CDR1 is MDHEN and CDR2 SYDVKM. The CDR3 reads CASSHRPTYEQYF. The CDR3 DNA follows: TGTGCCAGCAGTCACAGGCCGACCTACGAGCAGTACTTC.

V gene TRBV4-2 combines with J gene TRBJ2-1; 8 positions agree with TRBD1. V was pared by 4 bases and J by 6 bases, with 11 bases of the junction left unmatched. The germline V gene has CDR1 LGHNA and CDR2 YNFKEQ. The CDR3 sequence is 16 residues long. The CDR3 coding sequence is TGTGCCAGCAGCCCTACCGGACAGGGTATTAGCAATGAGCAGTTCTTC. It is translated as CASSPTGQGISNEQFF.

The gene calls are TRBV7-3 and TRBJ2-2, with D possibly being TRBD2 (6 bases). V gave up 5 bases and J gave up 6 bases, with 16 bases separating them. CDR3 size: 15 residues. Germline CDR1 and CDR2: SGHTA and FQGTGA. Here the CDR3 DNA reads TGTGCCAGCAGCAGGGACGGAGGGTTCCCCGGGGAGCTGTTTTTT. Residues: CASSRDGGFPGELFF.

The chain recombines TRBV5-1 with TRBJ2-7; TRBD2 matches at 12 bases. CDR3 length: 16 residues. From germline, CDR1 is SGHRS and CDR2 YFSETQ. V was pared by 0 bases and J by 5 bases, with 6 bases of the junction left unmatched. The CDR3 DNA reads TGCGCCAGCAGCTTGGACCTAGCGGGAGGGCCCAACGAGCAGTACTTC. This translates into CASSLDLAGGPNEQYF.